Following are 21 T cell receptor beta chains from one sample sequenced in a study of T cells after yellow fever vaccination. A single record per CDR3 protein comes from TCRdb applying MiXCR to the 5' RACE reads. The repertoire consists of fewer than 450,000 distinct CDR3 sequences, with 8% to 9.5% occurring once and the leading ten covering about 16%. The material was PBMCs, obtained more than 40 days after the first yellow fever vaccination. The source is a man aged 18 to 30 who received the YFV17D yellow fever vaccine.

The chain recombines TRBV4-1 with TRBJ2-3, with D tentatively TRBD1 (5 bases). Trimming took off 3 bases at V and 6 bases at J, with 25 bases between the two ends. The CDR3 is 18 residues long. Germline V gene data show CDR1 as MGHRA and CDR2 as YSYEKL. CDR3 nucleotides: TGCGCCAGCAGCCAGGACATACCCCTGGCGGTCCTCTCCGATACGCAGTATTTT. Residues: CASSQDIPLAVLSDTQYF.

In this sample, this clonotype turned up a few times. The J gene is TRBJ1-4, the V gene TRBV12-3 or TRBV12-4; D remains ambiguous. This CDR3 region has 13 residues. Trimming left V 2 bases short and J 7 bases short, with 8 bases between. CDR3 sequence: CASSLWISEKLFF. DNA for the CDR3: TGTGCCAGCAGTTTATGGATCTCTGAAAAACTGTTTTTT.

This clonotype was seen a few times. The chain is built from TRBV11-1 and TRBJ2-1; 7 bases are a match to TRBD1. Germline CDR1 reads SGHAT; CDR2 reads FQDESV (reference sequence). The CDR3 is 14 residues long. With 5 bases clipped from V and 5 bases from J, the junction kept 6 bases outside the gene matches. The CDR3 nucleotides are TGTGCCAGCAGCACGGGACAGATTCACAATGAGCAGTTCTTC. Amino acids: CASSTGQIHNEQFF.

The chain combines TRBV11-2 with TRBJ2-3, with TRBD2 matching 9 bases. CDR1 and CDR2 from the germline V gene are SGHAT and FQNNGV. The V and J ends lost 0 bases and 7 bases, in that order; junction bases with no gene match: 11. The CDR3 totals 17 residues. DNA of the CDR3: TGTGCCAGCAGCTTAGATATGGCTAGCGGGGCGAGGAATACGCAGTATTTT. It codes for CASSLDMASGARNTQYF.

This clonotype was observed a handful of times. V and J are TRBV10-3 and TRBJ1-2; D call uncertain. The V end was cut by 6 bases, the J end by 2 bases, with 10 bases between. Germline V gene sequence: CDR1 ENHRY, CDR2 SYGVKD. CDR3 size: 13 residues. The CDR3 sequence: CAIRQTANYGYTF. CDR3 DNA: TGTGCCATCAGACAAACAGCGAACTATGGCTACACCTTC.

This clonotype has just a few counts. The chain uses TRBV5-1 and TRBJ2-2; D call uncertain. The CDR3 contains 15 residues. Trimming stripped 0 bases from V and 4 bases from J, with 10 bases between. Germline V lookup: CDR1 SGHRS, CDR2 YFSETQ. This CDR3 reads CASSLGFSGTGELFF. The CDR3 DNA sequence: TGCGCCAGCAGCTTGGGATTTTCGGGCACCGGGGAGCTGTTTTTT.

The chain employs TRBV5-4 and TRBJ2-1, with D unclear. The V end lost 3 bases, the J end lost 3 bases, and 13 bases lay between the germline ends. CDR3 length: 15 amino acids. Germline V gives CDR1 SGHNT, CDR2 YYREEE (reference sequence). In nucleotides, the CDR3 is TGTGCCAGCAGCTCCCCCCCGGCCGGCTACAATGAGCAGTTCTTC. Amino acid sequence: CASSSPPAGYNEQFF.

The V call is TRBV20-1, the J call TRBJ1-3; a weak D match, TRBD1 (5 bases). V dropped 3 bases and J dropped 0 bases, with 15 bases sitting between them. The germline V gene has CDR1 DFQATT and CDR2 SNEGSKA (reference sequence). This CDR3 region has 16 residues. CDR3 DNA: TGCAGTGCTAGGAAGCGCCTCGGGGGCTCTGGAAACACCATATATTTT. Its translation: CSARKRLGGSGNTIYF.

This clonotype was counted ten times or more. The chain links TRBV2 to TRBJ2-1; 7 nucleotides line up with TRBD2. Trimming at V came to 4 bases and at J to 4 bases, leaving 7 bases not matched to a gene. The CDR3 runs to 15 residues. Germline V gene lookup returns CDR1 SNHLY and CDR2 FYNNEI. CDR3: CASSVGLAAYNEQFF. The CDR3, as DNA: TGTGCCAGCAGTGTAGGGCTAGCGGCGTACAATGAGCAGTTCTTC.

This clonotype was picked up a small number of times. The chain carries TRBV28 and TRBJ1-1; 7 positions agree with TRBD1. Germline V lookup: CDR1 MDHEN, CDR2 SYDVKM. The length of the CDR3 is 11 residues. The ends lost 3 bases at V and 9 bases at J; junction bases unmatched: 1. The CDR3 region has the DNA TGTGCCAGCAGTTTGACAGGGAAAGCTTTCTTT. Translating gives CASSLTGKAFF.

This chain connects TRBV9 to TRBJ2-2, with no clear D. V was pared by 0 bases and J by 1 base, with 7 bases between. Germline CDR1 SGDLS, CDR2 YYNGEE. This CDR3 has 15 amino acids. The chain's CDR3 is CASSVGAMNTGELFF. The DNA of the CDR3 is TGTGCCAGCAGCGTAGGGGCAATGAACACCGGGGAGCTGTTTTTT. The full variable domain, with the rest looked up from reference TRBV9 and TRBJ2-2, is DSGVTQTPKHLITATGQRVTLRCSPRSGDLSVYWYQQSLDQGLQFLIQYYNGEERAKGNILERFSAQQFPDLHSELNLSSLELGDSALYFCASSVGAMNTGELFFGEGSRLTVL.

The table lists this clonotype with a few counts. The gene calls are TRBV24-1 and TRBJ2-1; D is unresolved. V gave up 9 bases and J gave up 6 bases, with 8 bases separating them. Germline V CDR1 and CDR2: KGHDR, SFDVKD. The CDR3 is 11 residues long. The CDR3: CATQRGNEQFF. The CDR3 nucleotides are TGTGCCACCCAAAGAGGCAATGAGCAGTTCTTC.

CDR3 amino acids: CAISESGLAYEQYF. The CDR3 DNA is TGTGCCATCAGTGAATCCGGGTTAGCCTACGAGCAGTACTTC. The rearrangement uses TRBV10-3 and TRBJ2-7, with unresolved D. The CDR3 is 14 amino acids. CDR1 is ENHRY and CDR2 is SYGVKD in the germline V gene. Trimming cost V 3 bases and J 2 bases, with 11 bases left between them.

This clonotype turned up a few times. The V and J genes are TRBV4-1 and TRBJ2-5; the D gene is possibly TRBD2 (5 bases). The germline V gene has CDR1 MGHRA and CDR2 YSYEKL. Trimming took 2 bases from V and 1 from J, leaving 14 bases between them. This CDR3 is 16 amino acids long. The CDR3 loop reads CASSQNSKRSQETQYF. CDR3 in DNA: TGCGCCAGCAGCCAAAATTCTAAGCGGAGCCAAGAGACCCAGTACTTC.

The chain links TRBV10-3 to TRBJ2-3; possible D gene TRBD2, 5 bases. This CDR3 comprises 14 residues. Deletions cut 6 bases from V and 2 bases from J, with 12 bases between. Germline CDR1 ENHRY, CDR2 SYGVKD. Here the CDR3 reads CAIRGAGPTDTQYF. For the CDR3, the DNA is TGTGCCATCAGGGGAGCCGGCCCCACAGATACGCAGTATTTT.

Only a few counts were recorded for this clonotype. The chain employs TRBV3-1 and TRBJ2-5; no clear D gene. The CDR3 is made up of 13 amino acids. V was pared by 0 bases and J by 4 bases, with 6 bases between. CDR1 LGHDT and CDR2 YNNKEL come from the germline V gene (reference sequence). CDR3 protein: CASSQDLIETQYF. The CDR3 bases are TGTGCCAGCAGCCAAGATCTAATAGAGACCCAGTACTTC.

The J gene is TRBJ2-1, the V gene TRBV20-1; D is unresolved. The germline gives CDR1 DFQATT, CDR2 SNEGSKA (reference sequence). The CDR3 runs 15 residues. With 1 base removed from V and 6 bases from J, the gap between germline ends came to 16 bases. CDR3 in amino acids: CSARADYPLSNEQFF. The CDR3, as DNA: TGCAGTGCTAGAGCTGATTATCCCCTTTCCAATGAGCAGTTCTTC.

This clonotype was detected only a few times. The chain uses TRBV7-9 and TRBJ2-3; 8 bases match TRBD1. The CDR3 runs to 15 residues. The V segment lost 1 base and the J segment 3 bases; nucleotides outside the gene matches: 3. Germline V gene data show CDR1 as SEHNR and CDR2 as FQNEAQ (reference sequence). CDR3 protein: CASSLVTGGTDTQYF. The CDR3 bases are TGTGCCAGCAGCTTAGTTACAGGGGGGACAGATACGCAGTATTTT. The complete variable domain, with remaining parts taken from reference TRBV7-9 and TRBJ2-3, reads DTGVSQNPRHKITKRGQNVTFRCDPISEHNRLYWYRQTLGQGPEFLTYFQNEAQLEKSRLLSDRFSAERPKGSFSTLEIQRTEQGDSAMYLCASSLVTGGTDTQYFGPGTRLTVL.

V and J are TRBV20-1 and TRBJ2-7; TRBD2 aligns across 10 bases. The length of the CDR3 is 13 residues. Per the germline V gene, CDR1 is DFQATT and CDR2 is SNEGSKA (reference sequence). The junction had 11 bases not matched to a gene; V was cut back by 2 bases and J by 13 bases. CDR3 region: CSARRPASGGCYF. For the CDR3, the DNA is TGCAGTGCTAGAAGGCCGGCTAGCGGGGGATGTTACTTC.

A few counts support this clonotype. V is TRBV7-2 and J is TRBJ2-7; D possibly corresponds to TRBD2 (5 bases). V lost 1 base to trimming and J lost 5 bases, with 9 bases between them. CDR1 and CDR2 from the germline V gene are SGHTA and FQGNSA. This CDR3 comprises 13 residues. This chain's CDR3 is CASSLVGENEQYV. The CDR3 bases are TGTGCCAGCAGCTTAGTCGGGGAGAACGAGCAGTACGTC.

CDR3 bases: TGCAGCGTTGAATCGGGGCGCACAGATACGCAGTATTTT. This codes for CSVESGRTDTQYF. J is TRBJ2-3 and V is TRBV29-1; D may correspond to TRBD1 or TRBD2 (5 bases each). Trimming stripped 2 bases from V and 1 base from J, with 7 bases between. The CDR3 length is 13 residues. Germline V gene data show CDR1 as SQVTM and CDR2 as ANQGSEA.